Shown below are 13 T cell receptor beta chains from a single sample sequenced in a study of shared clonotypes between healthy human individuals (dated by TCRdb to 2020 to 2022). The library was made by the immunoSEQ multiplex PCR assay. TCRdb stores this immuneACCESS table with in-frame sequences only. Part of the clones is absent; in the studies checked, under half of the shortfall reflects unresolved V genes, and no reason is known for the rest. For this sample the table gives roughly 490,000 clones, of which 76% were detected only once. 13% of the sample lies in the top ten. The sample taken for sequencing was PBMCs. These receptors all come from a woman aged 40 to 50 in good health. Some clones in this sample may be carry-over from other donors' samples.

The V call is TRBV27, the J call TRBJ2-5; the D gene is possibly TRBD2 (5 bases). The germline gives CDR1 MNHEY, CDR2 SMNVEV (reference sequence). The CDR3 contains 13 residues. The V end lost 4 bases, the J end lost 5 bases, and 11 bases lay between the germline ends. The CDR3, as DNA: TGTGCCAGCAGTTGGGGAGCCTTTGAGACCCAGTACTTC. It codes for CASSWGAFETQYF.

V is TRBV6-5 and J is TRBJ2-2; 12 bases match TRBD2. CDR3 size: 14 residues. V gave up 10 bases and J gave up 4 bases; unmatched junction bases: 4. Germline-derived CDR1 and CDR2 are MNHEY and SVGAGI. The CDR3, as DNA: TGTGCCACCCTGGGACTAGCGGGCACCGGGGAGCTGTTTTTT. Its protein product is CATLGLAGTGELFF.

This chain joins TRBV28 and TRBJ1-2, with D possibly TRBD1 on 6 matching bases. With 2 bases removed from V and 5 bases from J, the gap between germline ends came to 9 bases. The CDR3 contains 13 residues. The germline V gene encodes CDR1 MDHEN and CDR2 SYDVKM. The CDR3 sequence: CASSLGQFYGYTF. The CDR3 DNA reads TGTGCCAGCAGTTTAGGACAGTTTTATGGCTACACCTTC.

V gene TRBV10-3 combines with J gene TRBJ2-3; D call uncertain. Germline V gives CDR1 ENHRY, CDR2 SYGVKD. The CDR3 is 14 residues long. Trimming removed 3 bases from V and 2 bases from J, with 9 bases in between. CDR3 in DNA: TGTGCCATCAGTGAAGACCCAAACACAGATACGCAGTATTTT. The encoded protein is CAISEDPNTDTQYF.

The chain combines TRBV25-1 with TRBJ2-1, with 10 bases that match TRBD1. This CDR3 has 15 residues. Unmatched junction bases numbered 9, after V lost 4 bases and J lost 9 bases. Germline values: CDR1 MGHDK, CDR2 SYGVNS. The CDR3 sequence: CASSVPGTGAGEQFF. CDR3 DNA: TGTGCCAGCAGTGTTCCCGGGACAGGGGCAGGTGAGCAGTTCTTC. Full variable domain (outside the CDR3, taken from reference TRBV25-1 and TRBJ2-1): EADIYQTPRYLVIGTGKKITLECSQTMGHDKMYWYQQDPGMELHLIHYSYGVNSTEKGDLSSESTVSRIRTEHFPLTLESARPSHTSQYLCASSVPGTGAGEQFFGPGTRLTVL.

V is TRBV29-1 and J is TRBJ2-5; D might be TRBD1 (6 bases). V was trimmed by 7 bases and J by 0 bases, leaving 15 bases between them. Germline CDR1 reads SQVTM; CDR2 reads ANQGSEA. The CDR3 has 14 amino acids. CDR3 region: CSATGHQYQETQYF. CDR3 in DNA: TGCAGCGCCACGGGACACCAGTACCAAGAGACCCAGTACTTC.

Remarks on this clone: Different DNA sequences within this sample yield the same CDR3. The J gene is TRBJ1-5, the V gene TRBV5-1, with a tentative D call TRBD1 (5 bases). Trimming took off 2 bases at V and 4 bases at J, with 7 bases between the two ends. This CDR3 has 13 residues. Germline V lookup: CDR1 SGHRS, CDR2 YFSETQ. The CDR3 DNA sequence: TGCGCCAGCAGCTTAGGGACGAATCAGCCCCAGCATTTT. The encoded protein is CASSLGTNQPQHF.

This clone was seen a handful of times. V usage is TRBV18 and J usage is TRBJ2-2; D not certain. The CDR3 extends over 14 amino acids. Trimming pared 3 bases from V and 3 bases from J, leaving 8 bases between. Per germline, CDR1 KGHSH and CDR2 LQKENI. The DNA for the CDR3 is TGTGCCAGCTCACCCCGGTCGGACACCGGGGAGCTGTTTTTT. Translation gives CASSPRSDTGELFF.

The chain is built from TRBV7-2 and TRBJ2-1, with D possibly TRBD2 on 6 matching bases. V was cut by 4 bases and J by 8 bases, with 15 bases left in between. This CDR3 comprises 14 residues. Germline assignment: CDR1 SGHTA and CDR2 FQGNSA. CDR3 in amino acids: CASSSARTGDEQFF. The CDR3 DNA is TGTGCCAGCAGCTCTGCTCGAACGGGGGATGAGCAGTTCTTC.

The CDR3 reads CASSVQGWEETQYF. CDR3 nucleotide sequence: TGTGCCAGCAGCGTTCAGGGCTGGGAAGAGACCCAGTACTTC. The J gene is TRBJ2-5, the V gene TRBV7-9; D is perhaps TRBD1 (5 bases). Trimming pared 5 bases from V and 3 bases from J, leaving 13 bases between. CDR3 length equals 14 residues. Germline loops: CDR1 SEHNR, CDR2 FQNEAQ (reference sequence).

Only one count was recorded for this clone. V gene TRBV9 combines with J gene TRBJ2-7; no reliable D call. This CDR3 comprises 15 residues. Germline CDR1 is SGDLS and CDR2 is YYNGEE. V dropped 0 bases and J dropped 0 bases, with 10 bases sitting between them. The CDR3 DNA sequence: TGTGCCAGCAGCGTAGTAGTTCTCCTCTCCTACGAGCAGTACTTC. Protein: CASSVVVLLSYEQYF.

In this sample, this clone turned up a few times. The sample carries other DNA sequences with the same CDR3. The chain recombines TRBV6-1 with TRBJ2-1, with 10 bases aligning to TRBD1. The CDR3 length is 15 residues. V lost 1 base and J lost 4; bases outside the gene matches: 1. Germline-derived CDR1 and CDR2 are MNHNS and SASEGT. The CDR3 region has the DNA TGTGCCAGCAGTGAAGGGACAGGGGGTTACAATGAGCAGTTCTTC. It yields the protein CASSEGTGGYNEQFF.

The chain joins TRBV2 to TRBJ2-6, with 8 bases identical to TRBD1. The CDR3 contains 15 residues. From germline, CDR1 is SNHLY and CDR2 FYNNEI. V lost 10 bases and J lost 6; bases outside the gene matches: 11. As DNA, the CDR3 is TGTGCCACCGCAGGGGGGCAGGGGGCGGCCAACGTCCTGACTTTC. It codes for CATAGGQGAANVLTF.